This T cell receptor beta chain derives from a study of CD8+CD57+ T cells in acquired aplastic anemia. The CDR3 runs to 15 residues. CDR1 is SGHTA and CDR2 is FQGNSA in the germline V gene. Trimming removed 5 bases at V and 1 base at J, with 12 bases between. The sample holds a few counts of this clonotype. Genomic DNA templated the TCR beta VDJ and CDR3 profiling. TCRdb reanalysed the reads using MiXCR and keeps one entry per CDR3 protein. The sample includes tens of thousands of distinct CDR3 sequences, roughly half seen only once; the top ten take about 8.9%. The V and J genes are TRBV7-2 and TRBJ1-5, with D maybe TRBD1 (5 bases). Material: sorted CD4+, CD8+, or CD8+CD57+ T cells (not recorded which) from PBMCs. The sequence derives from a human donor in good health, serving as a control. CDR3 sequence (DNA): TGTGCCAGCAGCCCTGGGGGAGGGAGCAATCAGCCCCAGCATTTT. Residues: CASSPGGGSNQPQHF. Looking up the rest from reference TRBV7-2 and TRBJ1-5 gives the full variable domain: GAGVSQSPSNKVTEKGKDVELRCDPISGHTALYWYRQSLGQGLEFLIYFQGNSAPDKSGLPSDRFSAERTGGSVSTLTIQRTQQEDSAVYLCASSPGGGSNQPQHFGDGTRLSIL.